The entry that follows covers one T cell receptor (beta chain) sequence. The antigen is not known. This entry belongs to a study of cytomegalovirus exposure and HLA in healthy donors. Regarding the study as a whole: There were 150 or so TCR beta chains listed as cytomegalovirus-associated. The study reported that TCR beta sequences accurately predicted HLA-A and HLA-B alleles in most subjects. In a later analysis, a missense DCLRE1C variant was linked to TCR beta V- and J-gene trimming.

Amplification used 60 Vbeta primers and 13 Jbeta primers. Profiling relied on immunoSEQ multiplex PCR, and the TCRdb table lists in-frame clones only, not all of them. The table records 100,000 to 150,000 clones, almost 80% of them present only once. This receptor was identified in a female donor in good health and CMV-seronegative. Sequenced sample: PBMCs.

CDR3 amino acids: CASSDTTTSYEQYF. The CDR3, as DNA: TGCGCCAGCAGCGATACCACCACCTCCTACGAGCAGTACTTC. This chain connects TRBV4-3 to TRBJ2-5; D call uncertain. The J call may be faulty, since TRBJ2-7 better matches the DNA end. CDR1 is LGHNA and CDR2 is YSLEER in the germline V gene. This CDR3 has 14 amino acids.